This T cell receptor (beta chain) was found in a study of monozygotic twins with inflammatory bowel disease. TCRdb reanalyzed the 5' RACE reads, giving one entry per CDR3 protein sequence and no DNA. The sample is made up of 310,000 or so distinct CDR3 sequences, and the top ten hold 2% to 2.5% of it. CDR3 length: 14 amino acids. Germline V gene sequence: CDR1 SGHRS, CDR2 YFSETQ. Worth noting for this clonotype: Antigen specificity is unknown.

Study findings and constraints: No detectable difference in repertoire similarity separated concordant from discordant twins, possibly as a result of limited power. Lower sharing of clonotypes with other individuals was seen in IBD patients than in healthy twins. This was most marked in patients showing signs of disease activity. The inverse Simpson measure of TCRbeta diversity was lower in IBD patients than in healthy co-twins.

The TCR originated in a human donor with ulcerative colitis or Crohn's disease, or a healthy co-twin of an affected twin (not recorded which). The chain recombines TRBV5-1 with TRBJ1-2; no DNA is available, so the TRBD1 call from TCRdb remains unchecked. Material for sequencing was blood. CDR3 protein: CASSDRGLSYGYTF.